This paragraph reports one T cell receptor beta chain. The target antigen is unknown. Then a second PCR, running about 6 to 12 cycles, was carried out with a sample-barcoded 5' primer and a J-beta primer mix. One entry per CDR3 protein, called by TCRdb with MiXCR from the 5' RACE reads. The sample has 980,000 or so distinct CDR3 sequences, about 48% seen once. This sample stems from a study of blood T cells in healthy people across ages. Total RNA extracted from each sample amounted to at least 5 micrograms. CDR1 is SGHNT, CDR2 YYREEE, per germline (reference sequence). After removal of 0 bases from V and 7 bases from J, the junction contained 6 bases not matched to a gene. CDR3 length: 14 amino acids. Study-level results: Percentage of naive T cells showed a strong correlation with TCR beta diversity. In the absence of known donor CMV status, changes in expanded clonotypes were possibly confounded.

This TCR came from a man younger than 45 in good health. The V gene is TRBV5-4, the J gene TRBJ1-2; 7 nucleotides agree with TRBD1. The source material was blood. CDR3 nucleotide sequence: TGTGCCAGCAGCTTGGACGTCAACAGGGGTGGCTACACCTTC. This codes for CASSLDVNRGGYTF.